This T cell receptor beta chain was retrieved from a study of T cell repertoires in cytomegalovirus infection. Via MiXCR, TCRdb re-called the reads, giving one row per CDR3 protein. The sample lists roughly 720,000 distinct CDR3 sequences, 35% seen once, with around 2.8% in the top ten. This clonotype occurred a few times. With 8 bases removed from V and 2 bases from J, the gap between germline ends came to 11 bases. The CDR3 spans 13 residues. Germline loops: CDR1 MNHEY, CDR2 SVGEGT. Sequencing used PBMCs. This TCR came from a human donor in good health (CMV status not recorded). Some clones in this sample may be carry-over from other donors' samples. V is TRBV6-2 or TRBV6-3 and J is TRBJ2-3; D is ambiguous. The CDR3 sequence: CASARMDTDTQYF. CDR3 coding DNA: TGTGCCAGCGCCCGGATGGACACAGATACGCAGTATTTT.